In its sample, the clone carrying this T cell receptor (beta chain) was seen a few times. Individual cDNA molecules had unique molecular identifiers attached to them by the library. TCRdb used MiXCR to reprocess the RACE reads, holding one entry per CDR3 protein. This table holds under 300,000 distinct CDR3 sequences, 7.7% found once. This sample was included in a study of human T cells and chemical hapten exposure. Study-wide background: During the roughly 25-week study period, patients had diphenylcyclopropenone applied to the scalp every week.

Specified time point: pre-sensitization, week 0. Treatment denoted: therapeutic diphenylcyclopropenone sensitization with weekly scalp DPC. At patch-test visits, sampling came before the patch test. The CDR3 totals 14 residues. With 2 bases removed from V and 2 bases from J, the gap between germline ends came to 9 bases. Germline V gene lookup returns CDR1 MDHEN and CDR2 SYDVKM. This clonotype was obtained from a man between 18 and 35 years old with alopecia areata. Some clones in this sample may be carry-over from other donors' samples. The starting material was whole blood, obtained in connection with sensitization to the hapten diphenylcyclopropenone (DPC). The chain couples TRBV28 to TRBJ1-2; a possible D gene is TRBD1 (6 bases). In nucleotides, the CDR3 is TGTGCCAGCAGTTTAGTACAGGGAAACTATGGCTACACCTTC. Translating gives CASSLVQGNYGYTF.